Described below is a single TCR beta chain sequence and its context. Antigen unknown. The CDR3 does not close with the conserved phenylalanine or tryptophan, likely indicating a read error. Authors of the study amplified TCR beta CDR3 regions from RNA transcripts. Carried out on the TCR CDR3, a first-round RT-PCR used the HTBI primer set. TCRdb re-derived calls from the multiplex PCR reads in MiXCR, one entry per CDR3 protein. This sample has more than 100,000 distinct CDR3 sequences, with roughly 50% found just once. Reasons for excluding patients were uncontrolled infection, other autoimmune disease, pregnancy or lactation. Based on clinical symptoms, serum thyroxine and TRAb, thyroid ultrasound and orbital computed tomography, diagnoses were reached. Trimming pared 5 bases from V and 3 bases from J, leaving 10 bases between. This CDR3 comprises 13 residues. Per the germline V gene, CDR1 is ENHRY and CDR2 is SYGVKD.

The data were taken from a study of T cells in Graves' hyperthyroidism and ophthalmopathy. Study in general: The initial diagnosis was the point when peripheral blood was collected, ahead of any treatment.

Study results and caveats: The majority of expanded thyroid clonotypes above 0.001 also appeared in blood.

V usage is TRBV10-3 and J usage is TRBJ1-1, with D possibly matching TRBD1 (5 bases). The specimen sequenced was blood. This TCR came from a middle-aged man with Graves' hyperthyroidism. The CDR3 here is CAISSAGDTEAFS. DNA of the CDR3: TGTGCCATCAGTTCCGCGGGGGACACTGAAGCTTTCTCT.